This T cell receptor beta chain was recovered during a study of technical replicates of blood from a handful of donors. Assay: immunoSEQ multiplex PCR; the TCRdb copy retains only in-frame clones and omits some. This sample has approximately 81,000 clones, with roughly four fifths found just once. This CDR3 comprises 19 residues. CDR1 and CDR2 from the germline V gene are SQVTM and ANQGSEA. Trimming took off 0 bases at V and 1 base at J, with 19 bases between the two ends. Sequences were obtained from PBMCs. This TCR was recovered from a human donor in good health. Some clones in this sample may be carry-over from other donors' samples. This chain connects TRBV29-1 to TRBJ2-6; tentative D call: TRBD1 (6 bases). CDR3 coding DNA: TGCAGCGTTGAAGATCGTGTGTCAGGGGTTAGGTCTGGGGCCAACGTCCTGACTTTC. Amino acid sequence: CSVEDRVSGVRSGANVLTF.